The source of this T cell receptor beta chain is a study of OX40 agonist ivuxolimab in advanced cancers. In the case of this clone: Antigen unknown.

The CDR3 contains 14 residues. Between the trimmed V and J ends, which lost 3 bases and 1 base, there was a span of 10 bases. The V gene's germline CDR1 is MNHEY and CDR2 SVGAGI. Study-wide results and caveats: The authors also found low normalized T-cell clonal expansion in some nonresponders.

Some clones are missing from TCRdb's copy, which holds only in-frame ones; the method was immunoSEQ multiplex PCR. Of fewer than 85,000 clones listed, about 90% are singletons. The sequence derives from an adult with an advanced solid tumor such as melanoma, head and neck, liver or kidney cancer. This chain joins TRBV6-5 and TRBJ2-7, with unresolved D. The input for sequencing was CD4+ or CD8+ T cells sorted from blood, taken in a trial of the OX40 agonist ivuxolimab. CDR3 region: CASSYLVESYEQYF. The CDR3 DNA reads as TGTGCCAGCAGTTATTTGGTCGAATCCTACGAGCAGTACTTC.